Here is one T cell receptor (beta chain) with its context. As yet, its antigen is unknown. The record originates from a study of blood T cells in healthy people across ages. Peripheral blood, about 9.3 milliliters per donor, was collected. Isolation per sample recovered at least 6.5 million PBMCs. Germline values: CDR1 MNHNY, CDR2 SVGAGI (reference sequence). The length of the CDR3 is 12 residues. The use of a sample-barcoded 5' primer and a J-beta primer mix characterized a second PCR of roughly 6 to 11 cycles. A template-switch adaptor containing 12 random nucleotides labeled each cDNA molecule. One entry per CDR3 protein, called by TCRdb with MiXCR from the 5' RACE reads. The repertoire holds fewer than 950,000 distinct CDR3 sequences, with about 37% as singletons. Overall study findings and caveats: The study regarded diversity estimates from one million T cells as underestimates.

Sample: blood. This rearrangement joins TRBV6-6 to TRBJ2-4, with D possibly matching TRBD1 (6 bases). The J call may be mistaken, given a closer DNA end match to TRBJ2-7. The sequence derives from a man in his late teens or twenties in good health. The CDR3 DNA follows: TGTGCCAGCAGGGGTACAGGGTACGAGCAGTACTTC. Protein product: CASRGTGYEQYF.